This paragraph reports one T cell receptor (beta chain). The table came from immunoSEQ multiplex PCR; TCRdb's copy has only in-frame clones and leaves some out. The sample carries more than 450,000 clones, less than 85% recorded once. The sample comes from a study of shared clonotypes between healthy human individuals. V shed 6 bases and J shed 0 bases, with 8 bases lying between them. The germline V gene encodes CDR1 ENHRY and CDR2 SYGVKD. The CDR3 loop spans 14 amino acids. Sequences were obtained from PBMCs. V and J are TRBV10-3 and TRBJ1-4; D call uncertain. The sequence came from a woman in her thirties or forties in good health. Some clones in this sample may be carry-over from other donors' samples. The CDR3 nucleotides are TGTGCCATCAGCGCTACAGCAACTAATGAAAAACTGTTTTTT. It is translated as CAISATATNEKLFF.